This TCR beta chain was sequenced during a study of blood T cell repertoires in COVID-19. Study-wide background: Both acute and convalescent COVID-19 samples were obtained from the United States, Italy and Spain. The analysed material was cDNA or gDNA that came from T cells, B-cell-depleted T cells, or PBMCs.

Germline V gene lookup returns CDR1 SGHTA and CDR2 FQGNSA. The ends lost 5 bases at V and 7 bases at J; junction bases unmatched: 9. The CDR3 length is 15 residues. Methods used by the authors: For nucleated cells, counts were estimated from reference gene primer amplification. Clones were read by immunoSEQ multiplex PCR, and TCRdb kept only the in-frame ones, dropping some. The D gene and trimming were derived from the DNA, and the V and J assignments and clone size from that table. The sample includes around 94,000 clones, roughly four fifths of them seen just once. The sequencing sample was made of peripheral blood. This sequence joins TRBV7-2 and TRBJ1-4; 8 nucleotides agree with TRBD1. The TCR was taken from a man aged 35 to 55 with active or convalescent COVID-19. CDR3 coding DNA: TGTGCCAGCAGCCTTAGGACAGGGAGACTTGAAAAACTGTTTTTT. This translates into CASSLRTGRLEKLFF.